These 20 T cell receptor beta chains were all obtained from the same sample, sequenced in a study of spatial heterogeneity in lung cancer. TCRdb reprocessed the 5' RACE reads with MiXCR, giving one entry per CDR3 protein. This table has some 120,000 distinct CDR3 sequences, approximately 12% appearing once. Time point indicated: blood at routine non-recurrence follow-up after resection. Unsorted samples of tumor, nontumor lung or frozen PBMC had their whole RNA sequenced. The material was PBMCs, obtained at follow-up. Receptor source: a male donor with early-stage non-small cell lung cancer.

There are many counts of this clonotype. This sequence joins TRBV28 and TRBJ1-6; 7 nucleotides match TRBD1. CDR3 length equals 13 residues. Looked up from germline, CDR1 is MDHEN and CDR2 is SYDVKM. The junction had 4 bases not matched to a gene; V was cut back by 6 bases and J by 8 bases. CDR3 bases: TGTGCCAGCAGAAGACAGGGTTATTCACCCCTCCACTTT. Translated, it gives CASRRQGYSPLHF.

This clonotype occurred a few times. The chain has TRBV14 and TRBJ2-3; D gene uncertain. This CDR3 contains 15 residues. Germline values: CDR1 SGHDN, CDR2 FVKESK. V shed 3 bases and J shed 5 bases, with 15 bases lying between them. CDR3 in DNA: TGTGCCAGCAGCCAGGCAGACCGACCCCGAGATACGCAGTATTTT. Translated, it gives CASSQADRPRDTQYF.

The V and J genes are TRBV7-6 and TRBJ1-1; 7 nucleotides align to TRBD1. There are 12 residues in the CDR3. The germline gives CDR1 SGHVS, CDR2 FNYEAQ. V trimming: 5 bases; J trimming: 9 bases; junction bases outside the gene matches: 6. CDR3 amino acids: CASSQDRDKAFF. CDR3 DNA sequence: TGTGCCAGCAGCCAAGACAGGGATAAAGCTTTCTTT.

This clonotype was detected ten times or more. V gene TRBV10-3 combines with J gene TRBJ1-6, with 7 bases lining up with TRBD1. Germline CDR1 is ENHRY and CDR2 is SYGVKD. This CDR3 comprises 17 residues. V was clipped by 4 bases and J by 0 bases; unmatched bases: 6. The DNA for the CDR3 is TGTGCCATCAGTGGACAGGGCGTGAGCTCCTATAATTCACCCCTCCACTTT. Protein: CAISGQGVSSYNSPLHF.

Many counts were recorded for this clonotype. The rearrangement links TRBV5-1 to TRBJ2-1; TRBD2 aligns across 7 bases. The CDR3 spans 11 residues. The germline CDR1 and CDR2 sequences are SGHRS and YFSETQ. J gave up 9 bases and V 4 bases, and 1 base lay outside the gene matches. The CDR3 sequence: CASSGGGEQFF. The CDR3 DNA reads TGCGCCAGCAGCGGCGGGGGTGAGCAGTTCTTC.

The V gene is TRBV9, the J gene TRBJ2-3, with 9 bases lining up with TRBD2. The CDR3 is 16 residues long. In germline, CDR1 is SGDLS, CDR2 YYNGEE. The trim removed 0 bases at V and 0 bases at J, leaving 2 bases unmatched. The CDR3 reads CASSVDLAGSTDTQYF. The CDR3 DNA sequence: TGTGCCAGCAGCGTAGATCTAGCGGGGAGCACAGATACGCAGTATTTT.

The chain employs TRBV2 and TRBJ1-3, with D perhaps matching TRBD1 (6 bases). The V end was cut by 8 bases, the J end by 3 bases, with 17 bases between. Germline V gene lookup returns CDR1 SNHLY and CDR2 FYNNEI. The CDR3 totals 15 residues. The CDR3 is CASGEVRGHGNTIYF. The CDR3 DNA reads as TGTGCCAGCGGAGAAGTCAGGGGACATGGAAACACCATATATTTT.

This clonotype has ten or more counts. This chain uses TRBV4-1 with TRBJ1-5, with D unresolved. CDR3 size: 15 residues. Trimming removed 2 bases at V and 0 bases at J, with 8 bases between. The germline CDR1 and CDR2 sequences are MGHRA and YSYEKL. CDR3 coding DNA: TGCGCCAGCAGCCAATTACAAGCTAGCAATCAGCCCCAGCATTTT. Protein: CASSQLQASNQPQHF.

This clonotype was found a few times. The chain combines TRBV12-3 or TRBV12-4 with TRBJ2-5; 8 bases agree with TRBD1. CDR3 length equals 13 residues. The J segment lost 1 base and the V segment lost 7 bases, leaving 2 bases of the junction unmatched. CDR3 DNA: TGTGCCAGCAACCAGGGGGCCCAAGAGACCCAGTACTTC. It is translated as CASNQGAQETQYF.

This clonotype was detected ten times or more. This chain links TRBV29-1 with TRBJ1-1; TRBD1 is a possible D gene (5 bases). The CDR3 is 14 amino acids. Trimming stripped 6 bases from V and 4 bases from J, with 18 bases between. CDR1 is SQVTM, CDR2 ANQGSEA, per germline. The DNA of the CDR3 is TGCAGCGTCCCCGGGGGGGTTTTGACCACTGAAGCTTTCTTT. This codes for CSVPGGVLTTEAFF.

This clonotype was counted at least ten times. The V gene is TRBV15, the J gene TRBJ1-1, with TRBD1 matching 12 bases. Germline V gives CDR1 LNHNV, CDR2 YYDKDF (reference sequence). The CDR3 is 14 residues long. V lost 7 bases, J lost 7 bases, and 7 bases stayed unmatched. CDR3 coding DNA: TGTGCCACCAATAGGGACAGGGGGCAAAATGAAGCTTTCTTT. Protein: CATNRDRGQNEAFF.

This clonotype showed up just a few times. The chain recombines TRBV28 with TRBJ1-1; D might be TRBD1 (5 bases). This CDR3 contains 19 residues. Germline V gene lookup returns CDR1 MDHEN and CDR2 SYDVKM. V gave up 4 bases and J gave up 0 bases, with 24 bases separating them. CDR3 residues: CASSYGYLRRGRLNTEAFF. CDR3 coding DNA: TGTGCCAGCAGTTACGGGTACTTAAGGAGGGGACGTTTGAACACTGAAGCTTTCTTT.

The chain links TRBV7-9 to TRBJ2-2, with 12 bases lining up with TRBD2. Germline V gene sequence: CDR1 SEHNR, CDR2 FQNEAQ (reference sequence). V gave up 4 bases and J gave up 6 bases; unmatched junction bases: 6. CDR3 size: 16 residues. Written as DNA, the CDR3 is TGTGCCAGCAGCTCGCCTAGCGGGGGGGCCTCCGGGGAGCTGTTTTTT. It specifies CASSSPSGGASGELFF. The full variable domain, completed using reference TRBV7-9 and TRBJ2-2, is DTGVSQNPRHKITKRGQNVTFRCDPISEHNRLYWYRQTLGQGPEFLTYFQNEAQLEKSRLLSDRFSAERPKGSFSTLEIQRTEQGDSAMYLCASSSPSGGASGELFFGEGSRLTVL.

This clonotype has just a few counts. The chain links TRBV12-3 or TRBV12-4 to TRBJ2-7, with a possible D match to TRBD2 (5 bases). This CDR3 spans 17 amino acids. The V end lost 5 bases, the J end lost 3 bases, and 23 bases lay between the germline ends. In DNA form, the CDR3 reads TGTGCCAGCAGTCGGAGGCCGGGTGCTTGGGGAGACTACGAGCAGTACTTC. Amino acid sequence: CASSRRPGAWGDYEQYF.

The CDR3 coding sequence is TGTGCCAGCAGCAGGGGTGCGGGTAGCGCCTCTCGAGATACGCAGTATTTT. Protein product: CASSRGAGSASRDTQYF. The chain joins TRBV3-1 to TRBJ2-3, with D possibly called TRBD1 or TRBD2 (5 bases each). This CDR3 contains 17 residues. V lost 5 bases, J lost 5 bases, and 23 bases lay in between. In germline, CDR1 is LGHDT, CDR2 YNNKEL (reference sequence).

This clonotype has just a few counts. V usage is TRBV5-5 and J usage is TRBJ2-6; D unclear. The CDR3 sequence is 17 residues long. Germline CDR1 is SGHKS and CDR2 is YYEKEE (reference sequence). V dropped 0 bases and J dropped 1 base, with 11 bases sitting between them. CDR3 amino acids: CASSLDPRTSGANVLTF. The CDR3 DNA is TGTGCCAGCAGCTTGGACCCCAGAACTTCTGGGGCCAACGTCCTGACTTTC.

The chain couples TRBV19 to TRBJ1-5; D ambiguous. The CDR3 extends over 15 amino acids. CDR1 and CDR2 (germline): LNHDA, SQIVND (reference sequence). The V and J ends lost 6 bases and 9 bases respectively, with 21 bases between them. The DNA for the CDR3 is TGTGCCAGTAGGAGAGAAGAGCGCACGATCGGGCCCCAGCATTTT. It encodes CASRREERTIGPQHF. Full variable domain (remainder filled in from reference TRBV19 and TRBJ1-5): DGGITQSPKYLFRKEGQNVTLSCEQNLNHDAMYWYRQDPGQGLRLIYYSQIVNDFQKGDIAEGYSVSREKKESFPLTVTSAQKNPTAFYLCASRREERTIGPQHFGDGTRLSIL.

This clonotype was seen only a few times. The V gene is TRBV5-1, the J gene TRBJ2-7, with D tentatively TRBD1 (6 bases). The length of the CDR3 is 15 residues. Germline lookup yields CDR1 SGHRS and CDR2 YFSETQ. The V and J ends lost 0 bases and 7 bases respectively, with 17 bases between them. The CDR3 DNA is TGCGCCAGCAGCTTGGGGACAGACATACTCCGGGAGCAGTACTTC. It translates to CASSLGTDILREQYF. Together with reference TRBV5-1 and TRBJ2-7, the CDR3 gives the full variable domain: KAGVTQTPRYLIKTRGQQVTLSCSPISGHRSVSWYQQTPGQGLQFLFEYFSETQRNKGNFPGRFSGRQFSNSRSEMNVSTLELGDSALYLCASSLGTDILREQYFGPGTRLTVT.

This clonotype showed up many times. The chain is built from TRBV4-2 and TRBJ1-2; D is possibly TRBD1 (6 bases). From germline, CDR1 is LGHNA and CDR2 YNFKEQ. Trimming cost V 5 bases and J 3 bases, with 13 bases left between them. The CDR3 spans 14 residues. For the CDR3, the DNA is TGTGCCAGCAGCGGAGAGGGGGATCACTATGGCTACACCTTC. Protein product: CASSGEGDHYGYTF.

This clonotype was picked up a small number of times. The V gene is TRBV4-1, the J gene TRBJ2-1, with 9 positions matching TRBD2. V gave up 4 bases and J gave up 10 bases; unmatched junction bases: 14. This CDR3 is 16 amino acids long. The germline V gene has CDR1 MGHRA and CDR2 YSYEKL. The CDR3: CASSPVVAGALREQFF. Here the CDR3 DNA reads TGCGCCAGCAGCCCAGTGGTAGCGGGGGCCCTCAGGGAGCAGTTCTTC.